Each of the 20 T cell receptor beta chains below was sequenced from the same sample in a study of regulatory T cells in long-lasting Graves disease. Sequencing libraries for TCR beta were prepared with iRepertoire HTBI primers and Arm-PCR of CDR3 regions. A single record per CDR3 protein comes from TCRdb applying MiXCR to the multiplex PCR reads. The profile shows some 330,000 distinct CDR3 sequences, about 11% of them singletons. Documented time point: newly diagnosed GD, antithyroid drugs for less than 3 months. Isolated PBMC RNA provided the starting material for the TCR library. The same specimen was also included in a second study, on T cells in Graves' hyperthyroidism and ophthalmopathy.

The source material was peripheral blood mononuclear cells (PBMCs), sampled at new diagnosis, from a patient treated with antithyroid drugs. These receptors were taken from a woman under 30 with Graves disease.

The rearrangement uses TRBV6-5 and TRBJ2-2; D is unclear. V dropped 4 bases and J dropped 5 bases, with 8 bases sitting between them. CDR1 is MNHEY, CDR2 SVGAGI, per germline. The CDR3 runs 13 residues. The CDR3 coding sequence is TGTGCCAGCAGTTCAAGTACGACCGGGGAGCTGTTTTTT. Its translation: CASSSSTTGELFF.

CDR3 sequence reads: CASSLLVPSGIYYEQYF. Written as DNA, the CDR3 is TGTGCCAGCAGTTTACTCGTCCCTAGCGGGATATACTACGAGCAGTACTTC. The chain combines TRBV27 with TRBJ2-7; TRBD2 matches at 9 bases. This CDR3 contains 17 residues. CDR1 is MNHEY and CDR2 is SMNVEV in the germline V gene (reference sequence). V gave up 2 bases and J gave up 3 bases; unmatched junction bases: 11.

In this sample, this clonotype turned up many times. CDR3 DNA: TGCAGTGCTCCCAATACGACAGGGGGAGTGCAGTTCTTC. Protein: CSAPNTTGGVQFF. The chain recombines TRBV20-1 with TRBJ2-1, with 9 bases fitting TRBD1. V lost 5 bases to trimming and J lost 12 bases; unmatched junction nucleotides: 11. Germline CDR1 is DFQATT and CDR2 is SNEGSKA (reference sequence). This CDR3 has 13 amino acids.

Worth noting for this clonotype: This may be a read error, as it is one base from a much larger clone. The chain uses TRBV7-9 and TRBJ1-6; TRBD1 agrees at 8 bases. CDR1 and CDR2 (germline): SEHNR, FQNEAQ (reference sequence). This CDR3 has 14 residues. DNA for the CDR3: TGTGACAGCAGCTGGGGACAGGCAGATTCACCCCTCCACTTT. This codes for CDSSWGQADSPLHF.

The sample holds many counts of this clonotype. The chain recombines TRBV7-2 with TRBJ2-1; 9 nucleotides align to TRBD1. The V segment lost 4 bases and the J segment 1 base; nucleotides outside the gene matches: 5. Per the germline V gene, CDR1 is SGHTA and CDR2 is FQGNSA. This CDR3 has 16 amino acids. CDR3 amino acids: CASSSWDRASYNEQFF. As DNA, the CDR3 is TGTGCCAGCAGCTCCTGGGACAGGGCTTCCTACAATGAGCAGTTCTTC.

This clonotype has at least ten counts. The J gene is TRBJ2-1, the V gene TRBV28; no firm D call. Germline lookup yields CDR1 MDHEN and CDR2 SYDVKM. Trimming removed 6 bases from V and 5 bases from J, with 11 bases in between. The CDR3 sequence is 13 residues long. The CDR3 coding sequence is TGTGCCAGCAGGGGTGGCAGACACAATGAGCAGTTCTTC. This sequence encodes CASRGGRHNEQFF.

The chain joins TRBV13 to TRBJ2-5; 11 bases line up with TRBD2. The ends lost 5 bases at V and 2 bases at J; junction bases unmatched: 7. CDR3 length: 16 residues. Germline V gene data show CDR1 as PRHDT and CDR2 as FYEKMQ (reference sequence). CDR3 DNA: TGTGCCAGCAGCAGACCGGGACTAGCGGATCAAGAGACCCAGTACTTC. Residues: CASSRPGLADQETQYF. The complete variable domain, with remaining parts taken from reference TRBV13 and TRBJ2-5, reads AAGVIQSPRHLIKEKRETATLKCYPIPRHDTVYWYQQGPGQDPQFLISFYEKMQSDKGSIPDRFSAQQFSDYHSELNMSSLELGDSALYFCASSRPGLADQETQYFGPGTRLLVL.

This clonotype occurred many times. This chain uses TRBV6-5 with TRBJ2-2; D is unclear. Germline V CDR1 and CDR2: MNHEY, SVGAGI. This CDR3 comprises 16 residues. Deletions cut 1 base from V and 4 bases from J, with 13 bases between. Here the CDR3 reads CASSYWATVTTGELFF. CDR3 nucleotides: TGTGCCAGCAGTTACTGGGCCACAGTTACCACCGGGGAGCTGTTTTTT.

The chain employs TRBV27 and TRBJ2-3, with D uncertain. The germline gives CDR1 MNHEY, CDR2 SMNVEV (reference sequence). Trimming stripped 3 bases from V and 6 bases from J, with 19 bases between. The CDR3 runs to 16 residues. In nucleotides, the CDR3 is TGTGCCAGCAGTTTCCTCGGACCCTTAGATGATGATACGCAGTATTTT. It is translated as CASSFLGPLDDDTQYF.

The table lists this clonotype with many counts. The chain joins TRBV12-3 or TRBV12-4 to TRBJ2-7; no firm D call. CDR3 length: 14 amino acids. V lost 3 bases, J lost 2 bases, and 11 bases lay in between. This CDR3 reads CASSFRPGAYEQYF. The DNA of the CDR3 is TGTGCCAGCAGTTTCCGGCCCGGAGCCTACGAGCAGTACTTC.

The chain is built from TRBV5-1 and TRBJ1-1; no clear D. Between the trimmed V and J ends, which lost 3 bases and 10 bases, there was a span of 10 bases. The CDR3 contains 11 residues. Germline assignment: CDR1 SGHRS and CDR2 YFSETQ. This CDR3 reads CASSSAAGAFF. The CDR3 DNA follows: TGCGCCAGCAGCTCAGCTGCGGGAGCTTTCTTT.

This chain uses TRBV5-5 with TRBJ2-7, with TRBD2 identical over 9 bases. V was pared by 2 bases and J by 1 base, with 4 bases of the junction left unmatched. CDR1 and CDR2 (germline): SGHKS, YYEKEE (reference sequence). The CDR3 loop spans 15 amino acids. The CDR3, as DNA: TGTGCCAGCAGCTTTAGCGGGAGTTCATCCTACGAGCAGTACTTC. Protein: CASSFSGSSSYEQYF. Drawing the rest from reference TRBV5-5 and TRBJ2-7, the complete variable domain is DAGVTQSPTHLIKTRGQQVTLRCSPISGHKSVSWYQQVLGQGPQFIFQYYEKEERGRGNFPDRFSARQFPNYSSELNVNALLLGDSALYLCASSFSGSSSYEQYFGPGTRLTVT.

The chain combines TRBV5-6 with TRBJ1-1; 9 bases agree with TRBD1. V shed 3 bases and J 5 bases; nucleotides not matched to a gene: 8. Germline lookup yields CDR1 SGHDT and CDR2 YYEEEE. This CDR3 region has 15 residues. The CDR3 sequence is CASSSRDRVITEAFF. CDR3 bases: TGTGCCAGCAGCTCACGGGACAGGGTGATAACTGAAGCTTTCTTT.

The table lists this clonotype with a few counts. This sequence joins TRBV10-1 and TRBJ2-1, with D possibly TRBD2 on 5 matching bases. Trimming cost V 2 bases and J 4 bases, with 15 bases left between them. The CDR3 extends over 16 amino acids. Germline lookup yields CDR1 WNHNN and CDR2 SYGVQD (reference sequence). The CDR3 DNA is TGCGCCAGCAGTGAGAATTCGCTAGCTGCTTACAATGAGCAGTTCTTC. It yields the protein CASSENSLAAYNEQFF.

About this clonotype: It may be a read error: a sequence one base away is much more abundant. The CDR3 end shows no conserved phenylalanine or tryptophan, and so a read error is likely. The genes are TRBV7-2 and TRBJ2-7; D not certain. Germline V gives CDR1 SGHTA, CDR2 FQGNSA. CDR3 size: 16 residues. Trimming removed 4 bases at V and 1 base at J, with 17 bases between. The CDR3 sequence is CASSSPLVRSSYEQYL. The CDR3 nucleotides read TGTGCCAGCAGCTCACCTCTCGTTAGGTCTTCCTACGAGCAGTACCTC.

V gene TRBV4-2 combines with J gene TRBJ2-5; D is unresolved. Trimming removed 6 bases from V and 5 bases from J, with 13 bases in between. Germline assignment: CDR1 LGHNA and CDR2 YNFKEQ. This CDR3 contains 13 residues. CDR3 coding DNA: TGTGCCAGCAGGGGCAGCTTGGAGGAGACCCAGTACTTC. This encodes CASRGSLEETQYF.

This clonotype was seen at least ten times. The V and J genes are TRBV4-1 and TRBJ2-1, with 7 bases matching TRBD1. The germline CDR1 and CDR2 sequences are MGHRA and YSYEKL. The V segment lost 7 bases and the J segment 0 bases; nucleotides outside the gene matches: 3. The CDR3 totals 14 residues. The CDR3 spells CASNGDSSYNEQFF. CDR3 DNA sequence: TGCGCCAGCAATGGGGACAGCTCCTACAATGAGCAGTTCTTC.

This clonotype was seen many times. The rearrangement uses TRBV15 and TRBJ1-1, with TRBD1 matching 11 bases. CDR3 length: 17 amino acids. Germline CDR1 and CDR2: LNHNV and YYDKDF (reference sequence). With V trimmed by 5 bases and J by 5 bases, 13 bases remained unmatched. CDR3 sequence reads: CATSGIPGTGGGTEAFF. The CDR3 DNA reads as TGTGCCACCAGCGGCATCCCCGGGACAGGGGGAGGAACTGAAGCTTTCTTT.

Concerning this clonotype: This is likely an artifact of a read error, given a far larger clone one base away. The chain has TRBV7-9 and TRBJ2-1; 12 bases line up with TRBD2. Germline loops: CDR1 SEHNR, CDR2 FQNEAQ (reference sequence). The V gene end was trimmed by 6 bases and the J gene end by 9 bases; junction bases not matched to a gene: 9. This CDR3 has 15 residues. CDR3 in DNA: TGTGCCAGCAGTCGGACTAGCGGGACGTGGGGTGAGCAGTTCTTC. Protein: CASSRTSGTWGEQFF.

This clonotype was detected ten times or more. The V and J genes are TRBV11-2 and TRBJ2-1; TRBD2 might be the D (6 bases). The germline V gene encodes CDR1 SGHAT and CDR2 FQNNGV. The CDR3 runs to 19 residues. Trimming pared 3 bases from V and 4 bases from J, leaving 25 bases between. In DNA, the CDR3 is TGTGCCAGCAGCTTCCGTCCTAGCGTGGAGGGGTTTGGTTACAATGAGCAGTTCTTC. Amino acid sequence: CASSFRPSVEGFGYNEQFF.